This T cell receptor beta chain was retrieved from a study of blood T cell repertoires in COVID-19. The overall study: Sample material is recorded as cDNA or gDNA derived from T cells, B-cell-depleted T cells, or PBMCs.

Membership in each cohort depended on participant-reported clinical history. All recovered Cohort 3 donors got two negative PCRs, got clearance, or saw symptom resolution. Authors' analysis steps: For nucleated cells, counts were estimated from reference gene primer amplification. The table came from immunoSEQ multiplex PCR; TCRdb's copy has only in-frame clones and leaves some out. V, J and clone size are taken as reported in that table, and D and trimming were inferred from the DNA itself. Of approximately 270,000 clones listed, approximately 85% are singletons. A few counts support this clone. The ends were cut back, 7 bases at V and 0 bases at J, with 13 bases in the middle. This CDR3 is built from 15 residues. From germline, CDR1 is SNHLY and CDR2 FYNNEI.

The chain uses TRBV2 and TRBJ2-1, with D perhaps matching TRBD2 (6 bases). This receptor was obtained from a woman aged 25 to 45 who had recovered from COVID-19. Specimen: PBMCs or T cells enriched from blood (not recorded which). The CDR3 DNA reads as TGTGCCAGCAAGGAGGGAGGTAGCTCCTACAATGAGCAGTTCTTC. Its translation is CASKEGGSSYNEQFF. Full variable domain (rest looked up from reference TRBV2 and TRBJ2-1): EPEVTQTPSHQVTQMGQEVILRCVPISNHLYFYWYRQILGQKVEFLVSFYNNEISEKSEIFDDQFSVERPDGSNFTLKIRSTKLEDSAMYFCASKEGGSSYNEQFFGPGTRLTVL.